Following are 30 T cell receptor beta chains from one sample sequenced in a study of T cell responses to AZD1222 COVID-19 vaccine. Clones were sequenced by immunoSEQ multiplex PCR, and TCRdb holds only the in-frame ones, with some missing. The table includes over 100,000 clones, 86% detected once. This material consisted of peripheral blood, taken on day 0 of AZD1222 vaccination. The receptors derive from an adult in good health.

The V and J genes are TRBV28 and TRBJ2-3; 14 bases agree with TRBD2. CDR1 and CDR2 from the germline V gene are MDHEN and SYDVKM. The V gene end was trimmed by 6 bases and the J gene end by 5 bases; junction bases not matched to a gene: 7. This CDR3 contains 16 residues. This CDR3 is CASSMTSGRAVDTQYF. DNA of the CDR3: TGTGCCAGCAGCATGACTAGCGGGAGGGCGGTAGATACGCAGTATTTT.

The genes are TRBV5-1 and TRBJ1-2; TRBD1 matches at 12 bases. CDR3 length equals 16 residues. Germline values: CDR1 SGHRS, CDR2 YFSETQ. J was trimmed by 8 bases and V by 4 bases; bases with no gene match: 12. This chain's CDR3 is CASSQQPGQGARGYTF. CDR3 coding DNA: TGCGCCAGCAGCCAGCAACCGGGACAGGGGGCGCGAGGCTACACCTTC.

The rearrangement links TRBV6-1 to TRBJ1-6; D perhaps matches TRBD1 (5 bases). CDR3 length equals 17 residues. V was trimmed by 4 bases and J by 4 bases, leaving 17 bases between them. The germline gives CDR1 MNHNS, CDR2 SASEGT. The CDR3 here is CASSATIGTDYNSPLHF. The CDR3, as DNA: TGTGCCAGCAGTGCTACCATTGGGACGGATTATAATTCACCCCTCCACTTT.

The chain carries TRBV6-5 and TRBJ2-7, with D tentatively TRBD2 (5 bases). CDR1 is MNHEY and CDR2 is SVGAGI in the germline V gene. The V and J ends lost 5 bases and 1 base respectively, with 15 bases between them. The CDR3 contains 15 residues. In DNA, the CDR3 is TGTGCCAGCAGTCGTGGACTGGAGCCATCCTACGAGCAGTACTTC. The encoded protein is CASSRGLEPSYEQYF.

The chain employs TRBV5-8 and TRBJ1-2; D perhaps matches TRBD1 (5 bases). The ends were cut back, 4 bases at V and 0 bases at J, with 7 bases in the middle. CDR3 length: 13 residues. The germline V gene has CDR1 SGHTS and CDR2 YDEGEE. The CDR3 DNA is TGTGCCAGCAGCCGGGGACCTAACTATGGCTACACCTTC. Its translation is CASSRGPNYGYTF.

This chain joins TRBV10-3 and TRBJ1-1; D not certain. V lost 0 bases and J lost 3, with 11 bases in between. Per germline, CDR1 ENHRY and CDR2 SYGVKD. This CDR3 is built from 15 residues. The CDR3 DNA is TGTGCCATCAGTGAGTCCAGCTCTCTGGACACTGAAGCTTTCTTT. Its translation: CAISESSSLDTEAFF.

This clone was seen a single time. The same CDR3 is also encoded by other DNA sequences in this sample. CDR3 sequence: CASSYGSGGSYEQYF. CDR3 in DNA: TGTGCCAGCAGTTACGGTAGCGGGGGCTCCTACGAGCAGTACTTC. The chain joins TRBV6-5 to TRBJ2-7; 9 bases map to TRBD2. V lost 2 bases, J lost 0 bases, and 2 bases stayed unmatched. The germline gives CDR1 MNHEY, CDR2 SVGAGI. There are 15 residues in the CDR3.

This clone was found once. The chain joins TRBV24-1 to TRBJ2-2, with D perhaps matching TRBD1 (5 bases). CDR1 is KGHDR, CDR2 SFDVKD, per germline. This CDR3 has 16 amino acids. The V end lost 1 base, the J end lost 0 bases, and 8 bases lay between the germline ends. The CDR3, as DNA: TGTGCCACCAGTGATTTCCAGGACACGAACACCGGGGAGCTGTTTTTT. It yields the protein CATSDFQDTNTGELFF.

This sequence joins TRBV5-1 and TRBJ2-7, with a possible D match to TRBD1 (5 bases). Trimming removed 2 bases from V and 2 bases from J, with 14 bases in between. Germline V gene data show CDR1 as SGHRS and CDR2 as YFSETQ. The CDR3 totals 15 residues. The DNA for the CDR3 is TGCGCCAGCAGCTTCCGATGGGGCAAAACCTACGAGCAGTACTTC. Encoded protein: CASSFRWGKTYEQYF. The full variable domain, rest sourced from reference TRBV5-1 and TRBJ2-7, is KAGVTQTPRYLIKTRGQQVTLSCSPISGHRSVSWYQQTPGQGLQFLFEYFSETQRNKGNFPGRFSGRQFSNSRSEMNVSTLELGDSALYLCASSFRWGKTYEQYFGPGTRLTVT.

The chain carries TRBV11-2 and TRBJ2-2, with D possibly being TRBD2 (6 bases). Trimming left V 4 bases short and J 1 base short, with 13 bases between. Germline assignment: CDR1 SGHAT and CDR2 FQNNGV. This CDR3 is 16 amino acids long. Here the CDR3 reads CASSSLWGVNTGELFF. DNA of the CDR3: TGTGCCAGCAGCTCCTTGTGGGGGGTGAACACCGGGGAGCTGTTTTTT.

The chain couples TRBV4-2 to TRBJ2-7; 11 bases align to TRBD2. With V trimmed by 1 base and J by 3 bases, 2 bases remained unmatched. CDR1 and CDR2 (germline): LGHNA, YNFKEQ. The CDR3 runs 15 residues. CDR3 sequence reads: CASSQALAGDYEQYF. The DNA for the CDR3 is TGTGCCAGCAGCCAAGCACTAGCGGGGGACTACGAGCAGTACTTC.

The chain's CDR3 is CAWSVGLNTEAFF. The CDR3 DNA reads as TGTGCCTGGAGTGTTGGGTTGAACACTGAAGCTTTCTTT. V and J are TRBV30 and TRBJ1-1; D is unresolved. The ends were cut back, 0 bases at V and 0 bases at J, with 5 bases in the middle. Germline CDR1 and CDR2: GTSNPN and SVGIG (reference sequence). The CDR3 length is 13 residues.

The gene calls are TRBV9 and TRBJ2-5, with TRBD1 matching 11 bases. The V segment lost 3 bases and the J segment 4 bases; nucleotides outside the gene matches: 8. The CDR3 totals 16 residues. Germline CDR1 reads SGDLS; CDR2 reads YYNGEE. The CDR3: CASSAGQGVGGETQYF. Written as DNA, the CDR3 is TGTGCCAGCAGCGCGGGACAGGGGGTTGGTGGAGAGACCCAGTACTTC.

The rearrangement joins TRBV3-1 (or the pseudogene TRBV3-2) to TRBJ1-5; D is unclear. Germline V gene lookup returns CDR1 LGHDT and CDR2 YNNKEL (reference sequence). The CDR3 totals 14 residues. The germline V and J ends were trimmed by 1 base and 4 bases, with 8 bases remaining between them. For the CDR3, the DNA is TGTGCCAGCAGCCAAGGCAGCCTAAATCAGCCCCAGCATTTT. Protein sequence: CASSQGSLNQPQHF.

The V gene is TRBV4-3, the J gene TRBJ1-2, with D maybe TRBD1 (6 bases). Trimming left V 0 bases short and J 1 base short, with 15 bases between. The CDR3 is made up of 17 amino acids. CDR1 and CDR2 from the germline V gene are LGHNA and YSLEER. For the CDR3, the DNA is TGCGCCAGCAGCCAAGATTTTGGACAGTATATTAACTATGGCTACACCTTC. Amino acid sequence: CASSQDFGQYINYGYTF.

This chain connects TRBV3-1 (or the pseudogene TRBV3-2) to TRBJ2-7; TRBD2 is a possible D gene (6 bases). Germline-derived CDR1 and CDR2 are LGHDT and YNNKEL (reference sequence). CDR3 length equals 15 residues. V gave up 3 bases and J gave up 4 bases, with 16 bases separating them. The CDR3 spells CASSHNGLSEYEQYF. CDR3 in DNA: TGTGCCAGCAGCCACAATGGACTATCAGAGTACGAGCAGTACTTC.

This clone occurred once. The chain employs TRBV5-3 and TRBJ2-1; D unresolved. TRBV5-3 is an ORF, with its function uncertain. This CDR3 is 11 amino acids long. V shed 4 bases and J shed 9 bases, with 8 bases lying between them. The CDR3 is CARSPWVEQFF. The CDR3 region has the DNA TGTGCCAGAAGCCCCTGGGTTGAGCAGTTCTTC.

The genes are TRBV3-1 (or the pseudogene TRBV3-2) and TRBJ1-3; D is ambiguous. The germline CDR1 and CDR2 sequences are LGHDT and YNNKEL (reference sequence). Trimming stripped 0 bases from V and 0 bases from J, with 9 bases between. The CDR3 runs to 16 residues. The CDR3 DNA sequence: TGTGCCAGCAGCCAAGATGAGGTCGACTCTGGAAACACCATATATTTT. It specifies CASSQDEVDSGNTIYF.

The rearrangement links TRBV7-8 to TRBJ1-5, with D unclear. The CDR3 spans 16 residues. Between the trimmed V and J ends, which lost 5 bases and 4 bases, there was a span of 18 bases. Germline CDR1 SGHVS, CDR2 FQNEAQ. CDR3 bases: TGTGCCAGCAGCGATATACTTACCGAGGTAAATCAGCCCCAGCATTTT. Residues: CASSDILTEVNQPQHF.

This chain links TRBV3-1 (or the pseudogene TRBV3-2) with TRBJ2-7; TRBD2 matches at 7 bases. Germline CDR1 LGHDT, CDR2 YNNKEL (reference sequence). There are 15 residues in the CDR3. The V gene end was trimmed by 1 base and the J gene end by 4 bases; junction bases not matched to a gene: 7. The CDR3 bases are TGTGCCAGCAGCCAAGGGAGGGGAGGGGAGTACGAGCAGTACTTC. It yields the protein CASSQGRGGEYEQYF.

V usage is TRBV3-1 (or the pseudogene TRBV3-2) and J usage is TRBJ2-3; possible D gene TRBD2, 6 bases. The ends were cut back, 1 base at V and 0 bases at J, with 8 bases in the middle. The CDR3 totals 15 residues. CDR1 LGHDT and CDR2 YNNKEL come from the germline V gene (reference sequence). CDR3 residues: CASSQGLASTDTQYF. The CDR3 region has the DNA TGTGCCAGCAGCCAAGGGCTAGCGAGCACAGATACGCAGTATTTT.

The rearrangement uses TRBV19 and TRBJ1-2; the D gene is possibly TRBD1 (5 bases). Trimming removed 10 bases from V and 9 bases from J, with 15 bases in between. Germline CDR1 LNHDA, CDR2 SQIVND (reference sequence). This CDR3 is built from 11 residues. CDR3 sequence: CAIWRGGSYTF. In DNA form, the CDR3 reads TGTGCCATTTGGAGGGGTGGAAGCTACACCTTC. The whole variable domain, filled in from reference TRBV19 and TRBJ1-2, reads DGGITQSPKYLFRKEGQNVTLSCEQNLNHDAMYWYRQDPGQGLRLIYYSQIVNDFQKGDIAEGYSVSREKKESFPLTVTSAQKNPTAFYLCAIWRGGSYTFGSGTRLTVV.

The chain uses TRBV4-1 and TRBJ1-1; TRBD1 aligns across 8 bases. CDR3 length: 16 residues. The V and J ends lost 0 bases and 0 bases, in that order; junction bases with no gene match: 3. Germline V lookup: CDR1 MGHRA, CDR2 YSYEKL. CDR3 coding DNA: TGCGCCAGCAGCCAAGATAGGACAGGGCTGAACACTGAAGCTTTCTTT. Amino acid sequence: CASSQDRTGLNTEAFF.

This sequence joins TRBV9 and TRBJ2-5, with TRBD2 matching over 7 bases. The CDR3 is 16 residues long. V was pared by 4 bases and J by 2 bases, with 11 bases of the junction left unmatched. Germline V gene data show CDR1 as SGDLS and CDR2 as YYNGEE. CDR3 sequence reads: CASSSGGGRGQETQYF. CDR3 nucleotides: TGTGCCAGCAGCTCTGGGGGAGGGAGGGGTCAAGAGACCCAGTACTTC. Using reference TRBV9 and TRBJ2-5 for the parts outside the CDR3, the full variable domain is DSGVTQTPKHLITATGQRVTLRCSPRSGDLSVYWYQQSLDQGLQFLIQYYNGEERAKGNILERFSAQQFPDLHSELNLSSLELGDSALYFCASSSGGGRGQETQYFGPGTRLLVL.

The chain employs TRBV27 and TRBJ2-7, with 10 nucleotides matching TRBD1. The CDR3 loop spans 14 amino acids. Per the germline V gene, CDR1 is MNHEY and CDR2 is SMNVEV (reference sequence). V lost 6 bases and J lost 4; bases outside the gene matches: 6. The CDR3 loop is CASSPGTGVYEQYF. For the CDR3, the DNA is TGTGCCAGCAGCCCCGGGACAGGGGTTTACGAGCAGTACTTC.

The chain combines TRBV3-1 (or the pseudogene TRBV3-2) with TRBJ2-3; D perhaps matches TRBD2 (6 bases). CDR3 length equals 15 residues. Germline CDR1 LGHDT, CDR2 YNNKEL (reference sequence). The germline V and J ends were trimmed by 1 base and 7 bases, with 15 bases remaining between them. The CDR3 sequence is CASSQAGGSGNTQYF. DNA of the CDR3: TGTGCCAGCAGCCAAGCAGGAGGGTCGGGAAATACGCAGTATTTT.

The chain links TRBV7-3 to TRBJ2-2, with D tentatively TRBD1 (5 bases). The CDR3 consists of 14 residues. CDR1 SGHTA and CDR2 FQGTGA come from the germline V gene. V was cut by 8 bases and J by 2 bases, with 12 bases left in between. The CDR3 DNA reads as TGTGCCAGCCGGATTCAGGGTAACACCGGGGAGCTGTTTTTT. Amino acids: CASRIQGNTGELFF.

The chain carries TRBV10-3 and TRBJ2-1, with D possibly TRBD2 on 7 matching bases. V was trimmed by 3 bases and J by 9 bases, leaving 24 bases between them. Germline V lookup: CDR1 ENHRY, CDR2 SYGVKD. This CDR3 is 17 amino acids long. The CDR3 coding sequence is TGTGCCATCAGTGAATTTTCCTCTCGCGGGGGCGGGGGTGAGCAGTTCTTC. Protein sequence: CAISEFSSRGGGGEQFF.

V is TRBV13 and J is TRBJ1-1, with a weak D call TRBD1 (5 bases). The CDR3 is 11 residues long. V lost 2 bases to trimming and J lost 7 bases, with 5 bases between them. Germline V gene sequence: CDR1 PRHDT, CDR2 FYEKMQ (reference sequence). The CDR3 bases are TGTGCCAGCAGCTTAACAGGTGAAGCTTTCTTT. It is translated as CASSLTGEAFF.

J is TRBJ2-5 and V is TRBV6-2 or TRBV6-3, with TRBD1 as a possible D gene (6 bases). The CDR3 runs to 15 residues. The germline V gene encodes CDR1 MNHEY and CDR2 SVGEGT. V gave up 5 bases and J gave up 3 bases, with 16 bases separating them. CDR3 sequence: CASSTGTFSEETQYF. CDR3 DNA sequence: TGTGCCAGCAGTACAGGGACCTTCTCTGAAGAGACCCAGTACTTC.